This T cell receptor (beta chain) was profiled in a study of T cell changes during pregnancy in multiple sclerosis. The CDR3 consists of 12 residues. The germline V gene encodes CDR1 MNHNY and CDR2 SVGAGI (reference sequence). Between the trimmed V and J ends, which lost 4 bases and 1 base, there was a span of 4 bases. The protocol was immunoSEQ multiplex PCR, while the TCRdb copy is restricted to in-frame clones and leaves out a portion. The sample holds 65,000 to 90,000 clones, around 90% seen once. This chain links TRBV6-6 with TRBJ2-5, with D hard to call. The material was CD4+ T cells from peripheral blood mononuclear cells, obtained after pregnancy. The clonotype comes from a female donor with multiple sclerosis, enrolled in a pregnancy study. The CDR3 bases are TGTGCCAGCAGTTGGCCCCAAGAGACCCAGTACTTC. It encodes CASSWPQETQYF.